One and the same sample provided the 6 T cell receptor beta chains below, sequenced in a study of control samples from healthy donors and cancer patients. Sequenced by immunoSEQ multiplex PCR; TCRdb stores in-frame clones only, minus some. This repertoire shows about 100,000 clones, about nine tenths found once; its top ten account for about 3%. Sequencing input: blood. The receptors here all came from a human donor in good health. The donor label of this sample is uncertain.

The chain links TRBV5-1 to TRBJ1-2; 9 bases are a match to TRBD1. J was trimmed by 4 bases and V by 0 bases; bases with no gene match: 10. Germline CDR1 reads SGHRS; CDR2 reads YFSETQ. The CDR3 length is 17 residues. The CDR3 loop is CASSLAADRGDIYGYTF. As DNA, the CDR3 is TGCGCCAGCAGCTTGGCCGCGGACAGGGGTGATATCTATGGCTACACCTTC.

Only one count was recorded for this clone. The chain has TRBV30 and TRBJ2-6, with 9 bases lining up with TRBD1. The CDR3 has 14 amino acids. With V trimmed by 5 bases and J by 4 bases, 3 bases remained unmatched. Germline values: CDR1 GTSNPN, CDR2 SVGIG (reference sequence). DNA of the CDR3: TGTGCCTGGGGGACAGGGAACGGGGCCAACGTCCTGACTTTC. Its translation is CAWGTGNGANVLTF. The full variable domain, completed using reference TRBV30 and TRBJ2-6, is SQTIHQWPATLVQPVGSPLSLECTVEGTSNPNLYWYRQAAGRGLQLLFYSVGIGQISSEVPQNLSASRPQDRQFILSSKKLLLSDSGFYLCAWGTGNGANVLTFGAGSRLTVL.

This chain connects TRBV28 to TRBJ2-7; maybe TRBD1 (5 bases). Looked up from germline, CDR1 is MDHEN and CDR2 is SYDVKM. The length of the CDR3 is 15 residues. V lost 4 bases and J lost 0, with 13 bases in between. The CDR3 bases are TGTGCCAGCAGTTACCTGGACGGACACTCCTACGAGCAGTACTTC. Encoded protein: CASSYLDGHSYEQYF. The whole variable domain, filled in from reference TRBV28 and TRBJ2-7, reads DVKVTQSSRYLVKRTGEKVFLECVQDMDHENMFWYRQDPGLGLRLIYFSYDVKMKEKGDIPEGYSVSREKKERFSLILESASTNQTSMYLCASSYLDGHSYEQYFGPGTRLTVT.

The V and J genes are TRBV12-5 and TRBJ2-7, with D possibly matching TRBD2 (5 bases). Germline V gene data show CDR1 as LGHNT and CDR2 as FRNRAP. V lost 3 bases and J lost 7, with 13 bases in between. The CDR3 contains 13 residues. The CDR3 sequence is CASGFGPPGEQYF. As DNA, the CDR3 is TGTGCTAGTGGTTTCGGGCCCCCGGGGGAGCAGTACTTC.

This chain uses TRBV7-9 with TRBJ1-1; the D is unclear. Germline CDR1 SEHNR, CDR2 FQNEAQ (reference sequence). Trimming removed 1 base at V and 0 bases at J, with 9 bases between. The CDR3 is 15 residues long. CDR3 amino acids: CASSLGRVLNTEAFF. In DNA form, the CDR3 reads TGTGCCAGCAGCTTAGGGAGGGTTTTGAACACTGAAGCTTTCTTT.

The V gene is TRBV3-1 (or the pseudogene TRBV3-2), the J gene TRBJ2-2, with 9 bases matching TRBD2. V trimming: 2 bases; J trimming: 4 bases; junction bases outside the gene matches: 5. This CDR3 region has 16 residues. Per germline, CDR1 LGHDT and CDR2 YNNKEL (reference sequence). CDR3 protein: CASSQYSGGFTGELFF. Here the CDR3 DNA reads TGTGCCAGCAGCCAATATAGCGGGGGATTCACCGGGGAGCTGTTTTTT.